A single sample is the source of the 18 T cell receptor beta chains below, sequenced in a study of cytomegalovirus exposure and HLA in healthy donors. This table comes from immunoSEQ multiplex PCR, and its TCRdb copy is limited to in-frame clones, with some not included. The sample holds 100,000 to 150,000 clones, under 90% seen once. The source material was PBMCs. The origin of the receptors is a man younger than 40 in good health and CMV-seronegative.

The genes are TRBV29-1 and TRBJ2-7; TRBD1 agrees at 8 bases. With V trimmed by 2 bases and J by 5 bases, 8 bases remained unmatched. The CDR3 sequence is 14 residues long. CDR1 and CDR2 from the germline V gene are SQVTM and ANQGSEA. The CDR3 loop reads CSVERTGYPNEQYF. CDR3 nucleotide sequence: TGCAGCGTTGAACGGACAGGGTATCCCAACGAGCAGTACTTC.

This clone was recorded many times. The chain combines TRBV27 with TRBJ1-2; no firm D call. Germline values: CDR1 MNHEY, CDR2 SMNVEV (reference sequence). The CDR3 is 13 amino acids. V lost 5 bases to trimming and J lost 4 bases, with 11 bases between them. CDR3 residues: CASSLNNLYGYTF. CDR3 coding DNA: TGTGCCAGCAGTCTCAACAACCTCTATGGCTACACCTTC.

The chain is built from TRBV29-1 and TRBJ1-2; no reliable D call. Germline loops: CDR1 SQVTM, CDR2 ANQGSEA. V gave up 2 bases and J gave up 6 bases, with 13 bases separating them. This CDR3 contains 13 residues. The CDR3 DNA is TGCAGCGTTGAATCTCGGGGTACCCATGGCTACACCTTC. Translating it yields CSVESRGTHGYTF.

This rearrangement joins TRBV19 to TRBJ2-2, with 10 bases fitting TRBD1. From germline, CDR1 is LNHDA and CDR2 SQIVND (reference sequence). The CDR3 consists of 15 residues. V lost 6 bases and J lost 4; bases outside the gene matches: 5. CDR3 sequence: CASRTGGAGTGELFF. The CDR3 DNA follows: TGTGCCAGTAGGACAGGGGGCGCGGGCACCGGGGAGCTGTTTTTT.

The count of this clone is one. The rearrangement uses TRBV15 and TRBJ1-3; D gene unclear. The V gene lost 4 bases and the J gene lost 2 bases, with 3 bases spanning the gap. The CDR3 runs 12 residues. Looked up from germline, CDR1 is LNHNV and CDR2 is YYDKDF (reference sequence). The CDR3 region has the DNA TGTGCCACCAGCATAACTGGAAACACCATATATTTT. Translated, it gives CATSITGNTIYF.

V gene TRBV4-1 combines with J gene TRBJ1-1; no clear D. Germline CDR1 reads MGHRA; CDR2 reads YSYEKL. V lost 4 bases to trimming and J lost 4 bases, with 10 bases between them. The CDR3 runs 13 residues. The CDR3 coding sequence is TGCGCCAGCAGCCGACTGATTCGCACTGAAGCTTTCTTT. The encoded protein is CASSRLIRTEAFF.

This chain connects TRBV4-1 to TRBJ1-1; no clear D gene. Germline CDR1 reads MGHRA; CDR2 reads YSYEKL. The length of the CDR3 is 15 residues. Trimming took 4 bases from V and 0 from J, leaving 12 bases between them. The CDR3 nucleotides read TGCGCCAGCAGCCGAGATAGTTTTATGAACACTGAAGCTTTCTTT. Protein sequence: CASSRDSFMNTEAFF.

The V gene is TRBV18, the J gene TRBJ1-1, with D uncertain. With 5 bases removed from V and 2 bases from J, the gap between germline ends came to 15 bases. This CDR3 comprises 15 residues. Germline loops: CDR1 KGHSH, CDR2 LQKENI. This CDR3 reads CASSATTPGNTEAFF. DNA for the CDR3: TGTGCCAGCTCAGCGACGACACCGGGAAACACTGAAGCTTTCTTT.

This chain connects TRBV4-2 to TRBJ2-1; the D is unclear. The CDR3 totals 14 residues. Germline CDR1 and CDR2: LGHNA and YNFKEQ. Trimming took 0 bases from V and 3 from J, leaving 6 bases between them. Here the CDR3 reads CASSQDGVYNEQFF. CDR3 nucleotide sequence: TGTGCCAGCAGCCAAGATGGAGTCTACAATGAGCAGTTCTTC.

CDR3 DNA: TGTGCAGAAGGGGGACAGGACCTCCCTAACTATGGCTACACCTTC. Encoded protein: CAEGGQDLPNYGYTF. The V and J genes are TRBV11-2 and TRBJ1-2; TRBD1 matches at 8 bases. Germline V gene data show CDR1 as SGHAT and CDR2 as FQNNGV. The CDR3 has 15 residues.

The J gene is TRBJ1-1, the V gene TRBV7-2, with D unresolved. Germline V CDR1 and CDR2: SGHTA, FQGNSA. V shed 6 bases and J shed 1 base, with 9 bases lying between them. The CDR3 is 13 residues long. This CDR3 reads CASRPPRNTEAFF. CDR3 in DNA: TGTGCCAGCAGACCCCCTAGGAACACTGAAGCTTTCTTT.

The CDR3 spells CASSFGGQLLYSNQPQHF. CDR3 nucleotide sequence: TGTGCCAGCAGCTTTGGTGGGCAGCTCCTCTATAGCAATCAGCCCCAGCATTTT. The chain is built from TRBV5-6 and TRBJ1-5; the D is unclear. V lost 2 bases to trimming and J lost 0 bases, with 18 bases between them. Germline lookup yields CDR1 SGHDT and CDR2 YYEEEE. The CDR3 contains 18 residues.

The chain has TRBV6-1 and TRBJ2-7; 10 bases line up with TRBD1. The J segment lost 2 bases and the V segment lost 6 bases, leaving 7 bases of the junction unmatched. This CDR3 is built from 15 residues. Per germline, CDR1 MNHNS and CDR2 SASEGT. The CDR3 is CASSLGQGEPYEQYF. The CDR3 DNA reads as TGTGCCAGCAGCCTAGGACAGGGGGAACCCTACGAGCAGTACTTC.

V is TRBV27 and J is TRBJ2-1, with D perhaps matching TRBD2 (7 bases). From germline, CDR1 is MNHEY and CDR2 SMNVEV (reference sequence). CDR3 length equals 15 residues. Deletions cut 2 bases from V and 4 bases from J, with 12 bases between. The CDR3 protein is CASSLGGGAYNEQFF. The CDR3 DNA follows: TGTGCCAGCAGTTTAGGTGGGGGGGCTTACAATGAGCAGTTCTTC.

V gene TRBV4-1 combines with J gene TRBJ1-2, with 8 bases matching TRBD1. The CDR3 has 14 amino acids. The junction had 7 bases not matched to a gene; V was cut back by 6 bases and J by 4 bases. The germline gives CDR1 MGHRA, CDR2 YSYEKL. CDR3 residues: CASRDTGGGYGYTF. In nucleotides, the CDR3 is TGCGCCAGCAGGGATACAGGGGGAGGCTATGGCTACACCTTC.

The chain is built from TRBV29-1 and TRBJ2-7, with 7 positions matching TRBD1. The length of the CDR3 is 14 residues. The germline V gene has CDR1 SQVTM and CDR2 ANQGSEA. V was pared by 2 bases and J by 2 bases, with 6 bases of the junction left unmatched. The CDR3 reads CSVESDRVAYEQYF. DNA for the CDR3: TGCAGCGTTGAAAGCGACAGGGTAGCCTACGAGCAGTACTTC.

This sequence joins TRBV29-1 and TRBJ1-2; D is unresolved. Between the trimmed V and J ends, which lost 3 bases and 0 bases, there was a span of 5 bases. This CDR3 region has 12 residues. CDR1 SQVTM and CDR2 ANQGSEA come from the germline V gene. Here the CDR3 reads CSVDSTNYGYTF. CDR3 sequence (DNA): TGCAGCGTTGACAGTACTAACTATGGCTACACCTTC.

The rearrangement uses TRBV29-1 and TRBJ2-7, with D possibly being TRBD2 (5 bases). Per the germline V gene, CDR1 is SQVTM and CDR2 is ANQGSEA. The V and J ends lost 3 bases and 6 bases respectively, with 12 bases between them. This CDR3 region has 12 residues. Here the CDR3 reads CSVESSDLEQYF. CDR3 coding DNA: TGCAGCGTTGAGAGTAGCGATCTCGAGCAGTACTTC.